This T cell receptor (beta chain) originates from a study of T cell changes during pregnancy in multiple sclerosis (dated by TCRdb to the late 2010s). As for the study more broadly: The study looked at changes in the T cell repertoire across pregnancy in women with multiple sclerosis.

CDR1 and CDR2 were assigned from the germline V gene as SGDLS and YYNGEE. From its cysteine to its phenylalanine, the CDR3 spans 15 amino acids. Only CDR3 DNA is held: 45 bases, read in frame from base 1. Trimming takes 3 bases off V and 5 bases off J; junction bases not matched to a gene: 11. The library was generated by the immunoSEQ multiplex PCR assay. Held by TCRdb, this immuneACCESS table contains in-frame sequences only and omits some clones. Under half of the omission traces to an unresolved V gene where checked; the cause of the rest is unknown. Here the sample has some 100,000 clones; around 92% occur a single time. 1.9% of the sample is held by the ten biggest clonotypes. This clone was seen repeatedly, ten times or more. Its antigen is not yet known. No quality values exist for individual bases; no much larger clone is one base distant.

The chain was built from TRBV9 and TRBJ2-7, with 7 bases aligning to TRBD2. The sequence derives from a female donor with multiple sclerosis, enrolled in a pregnancy study. The sequencing used peripheral blood, collected after pregnancy. The CDR3 has the sequence CASSGGRDPPDEQYF. The DNA is as follows: TGTGCCAGCAGCGGCGGGAGAGACCCCCCCGACGAGCAGTACTTC.